The text below deals with one T cell receptor (beta chain). This clone was seen a handful of times. Its specific antigen is unknown. Per-base quality was not reported, and no clone a single base away is much larger than it. In total, approximately 690 healthy bone marrow donors made up the cohort. At the time of sampling, all cohort members were nominally healthy, though unrecorded immune exposures were likely present. The donor tested CMV seronegative and was one of the 352 seronegative cohort members. Every donor gave a peripheral blood sample, and the peripheral blood mononuclear cells from that sample were used for TCR beta sequencing. Genomic DNA extraction from the blood cell samples was performed with the Qiagen DNeasy Blood Extraction Kit. Library construction relied on the immunoSEQ multiplex PCR assay. For the multiplex PCR, a mixture combining 60 forward primers for TCR Vbeta segments and 13 reverse primers for TCR Jbeta segments was used. A multiplex PCR assay on genomic DNA amplified the CDR3 region of rearranged TCR beta genes. On the Illumina HiSeq System, the amplified TCR beta libraries were sequenced as 87-base-pair reads. From the authors' description of their analysis: Across the 500 to 700 repertoires, a later analysis counted 75 million to 90 million unique TCR beta chains, roughly 11 million of which were shared by at least two donors. A nearest-neighbor algorithm error-corrected the raw reads and collapsed the reads into unique sequences, merging closely related sequences to remove PCR and sequencing errors. CDR3 sequences were aligned to IMGT reference sequences to assign V, D and J gene segments. For a sequence to be retained, a match of at least six nucleotides was required to both a V gene segment and a J gene segment. A rearrangement counted as productive if the CDR3 had no stop codons and remained in frame with V and J, and every other rearrangement counted as non-productive. CDR3 was defined by IMGT convention, running from the second conserved V-encoded cysteine to the conserved J-encoded phenylalanine. In an earlier analysis of 500 to 650 of the donors, sequences lacking an unambiguous match to a single V gene segment were excluded. In an earlier analysis of 587 of the donors, a V segment was called functional when productive rearrangements were above 56.7%, and segregating when the standard deviation between donors exceeded 5%. To diagnose cytomegalovirus status from the catalog of TCR beta chain sequences, a statistical classification framework was built. In a later analysis, TCR nucleotide sequences were compared against IMGT/GENE-DB human TR gene sequences so that V and J genes could be assigned. In a later analysis, CDR3 sequences and most-parsimonious VDJ recombination scenarios were assigned using the TCRdist pipeline. In a later analysis, each TCR beta chain was defined by its CDR3 amino acid sequence together with its V-gene family, and reads without a unique V-gene family were excluded. To address suspected cross-contamination and a sequencing artifact, a later analysis removed roughly 640 highly shared, low-generation-probability nucleotide sequences. In a later analysis, a clonal expansion index was calculated for each public chain from normalized within-repertoire ranks of inferred template counts. In a later analysis, generation probabilities were computed with a VDJ recombination model fitted to out-of-frame rearrangements, and the resulting probabilities were checked against IGoR. In a later analysis, TCR-TCR, TCR-HLA and TCR-CMV co-occurrence was scored with hypergeometric tests, and a repertoire-size bias correction was applied to TCR pairs. A later analysis estimated false discovery rates by permuting HLA or CMV assignments 20 times. In a later analysis, co-occurring TCRs were grouped using DBSCAN, with TCRdist sequence similarity added in when clustering inside HLA-allele-positive subsets. Repertoires with fewer than 30,000 or more than 120,000 public chains were left out of co-occurrence clustering, as were a handful of repertoires with anomalous nucleotide sharing. TCRdb took over this immuneACCESS table, retaining in-frame rearrangements with V and J assigned. Such tables are incomplete; in checked studies, under half of the missing clones stem from an unresolved V gene, and the remainder is unexplained. That table is the source of V, J and clone size, and D and trimming were worked out from the DNA. In this sample the table shows roughly 130,000 clones, 73% of which occur a single time. The ten top clones hold 1.3% of the sample.

The data were obtained in a study of cytomegalovirus exposure and HLA in healthy donors (TCRdb year 2017). In the study overall: An earlier analysis of 587 of the donors reported over 250 Gb of sequence data and about 120 million unique TCR beta sequences obtained from about 170 million T cells. The aim of the study was to test whether cataloging public T cell receptors could identify signatures of past pathogen exposure. HLA typing included class I and class II loci at four-digit resolution. In an earlier analysis of 550 to 700 of the donors, high-throughput TCR beta sequencing was used to judge whether each TCR beta V gene segment behaved as functional or pseudogenic. Donor age, sex, ethnicity and CMV serostatus were collected together with the repertoire data. Of the approximately 400 genotyped donors, 81% fell in the genetic ancestry cluster associated with self-reported Caucasian donors. The later analysis used no new phenotypic data to find candidate immune exposures, relying instead on TCR beta sequences and their occurrence across donors. Among almost 400 genotyped donors of the cohort, an average of roughly 240,000 unique TCR beta nucleotide sequences were sequenced per donor, 15% to 20% of them non-productive. To study patterns of TCR occurrence, a later analysis re-analyzed previously published TCR beta repertoires from more than 550 donors and added high-resolution HLA genotyping. High-throughput TCR immunosequencing, statistical association of individual TCRs with disease status, and machine learning were combined to predict cytomegalovirus infection status. A later genetic analysis used genome-wide SNP genotypes for about 65% of the 666 donors, treating that subset as a discovery cohort. A handful of DR-DQ haplotypes were handled as single units for association and clustering because linkage in the cohort was strong. All discovery cohort repertoires had been generated using a single sequencing platform. A separate validation cohort of 90 to 150 different subjects was used in addition to the 666-subject first cohort. Typing coverage differed by locus: A, B, C, DRB1 and DQB1 were typed in about 620-640 donors, DQA1 in about 510, DPA1 in 600 to 610, and DPB1 in just under 490. The study profiled the T cell repertoires of hundreds of subjects by immunosequencing and related them to cytomegalovirus serostatus. An early release that covered fewer than 750 HLA-typed donors contained around 300 gigabases of sequencing data and around 85 million unique TCR sequences.

Based on the germline V gene (reference sequence), the CDR1 and CDR2 sequences are MNHNY and SVGAGI. Measured from the cysteine to the phenylalanine, the CDR3 is 16 residues long. Only the CDR3 portion is preserved as DNA: 48 bases, with reading frame beginning at the first base. V was cut back by 6 bases and J by 5 bases, leaving a gap of 22 bases between them. Broader findings and caveats from the paper: Most CMV-associated TCR beta chains appeared to be HLA-restricted in a later analysis, and the HLA associations seemed to be driven largely by CMV exposure. The authors suggested that the approach could potentially be generalized to other disease states and immunological phenotypes. A later analysis found that HLA-associated TCR beta chains were more clonally expanded and had lower generation probabilities than equally common non-associated chains. According to a later analysis, TCR association rates differed among HLA loci, with DRB1 alleles showing the most associated TCRs and HLA-C alleles showing the fewest. Because the 87-base-pair reads could not distinguish some IMGT-functional V segments, including TRBV6-2 and TRBV6-3, those segments were excluded. According to a later genetic analysis, donors in an Asian-associated ancestry cluster had fewer N-insertions in productive TCRs than the approximately 690-donor mean. Linkage disequilibrium might explain the correlated functional status among segregating V segments, but an unknown experimental factor could not be excluded. In a later analysis, several top co-occurrence clusters were reported to appear linked to parvovirus B19, influenza, CMV and Epstein-Barr virus. A cluster of highly shared sequence variants was judged likely to be a technical artifact of the sequencing pipeline. A total of about 180 TCR beta chains were listed by the study as associated with cytomegalovirus. Strong co-occurrence of HLA alleles, especially DR and DQ, made assigning TCR associations to individual alleles difficult. In an earlier analysis of approximately 590 of the donors, most TCR beta V segments were observed in productive rearrangements about 87% or about 30% of the time, broadly matching IMGT annotations. CMV serostatus was the only immune exposure information available for the cohort. Because counts were too low, seventeen rarely observed V segments, including chromosome 9 orphons, were excluded from the earlier analysis of a few hundred of the donors. Roughly uniform sequencing depth across donors was assumed in presence/absence analyses, although this assumption may not hold. In vitro tests confirmed that three of the cytomegalovirus-associated TCR beta chains recognize cytomegalovirus antigens. At a false discovery rate of 0.05, a later analysis linked 15,000 to 20,000 TCR beta sequences to specific HLA alleles. A further reported finding was that TCR beta sequences accurately predicted the HLA-A and HLA-B alleles for most subjects in the first cohort. A later genetic analysis associated a missense DCLRE1C variant with V-gene and J-gene trimming of TCR beta chains, and an independent cohort replicated the association. In both the original and validation cohorts, the classifier was reported to diagnose cytomegalovirus status with high specificity and sensitivity. Most TCR sequences were observed very rarely across donors, whereas some public TCRs were present in many individuals. Because HLA typing was missing for some donors at each locus, association tests included only the typed subset. In this cohort, only TCR beta chains were sequenced, and detectable features were limited by the absence of alpha or paired-chain data.

This TCR came from a woman aged 40 to 50 in good health and CMV-seronegative. Input material: PBMCs. This sequence uses TRBV6-6 and TRBJ1-2; 5 matching bases give a weak D call of TRBD1. The nucleotides read TGTGCCAGCAGCAGCGGGGAAGGGGCTAGGACATATGGCTACACCTTC. Its protein reads: CASSSGEGARTYGYTF.